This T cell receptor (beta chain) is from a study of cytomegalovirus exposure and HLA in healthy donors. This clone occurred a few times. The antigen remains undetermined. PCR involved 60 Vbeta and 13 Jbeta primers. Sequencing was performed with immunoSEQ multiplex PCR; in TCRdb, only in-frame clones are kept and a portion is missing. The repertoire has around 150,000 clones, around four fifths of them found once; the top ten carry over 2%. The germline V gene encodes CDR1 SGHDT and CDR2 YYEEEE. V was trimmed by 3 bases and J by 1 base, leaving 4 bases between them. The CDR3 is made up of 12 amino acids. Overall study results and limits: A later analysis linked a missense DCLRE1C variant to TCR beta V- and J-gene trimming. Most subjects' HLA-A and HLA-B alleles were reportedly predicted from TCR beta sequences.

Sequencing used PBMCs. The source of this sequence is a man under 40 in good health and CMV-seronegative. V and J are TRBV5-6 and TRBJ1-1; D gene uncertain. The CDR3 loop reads CASSWANTEAFF. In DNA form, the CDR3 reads TGTGCCAGCAGCTGGGCGAACACTGAAGCTTTCTTT.